The 9 T cell receptor beta chains in this list originate from one sample, sequenced in a study of human T cells and chemical hapten exposure. In TCRdb, the RACE reads were re-called with MiXCR into one record per CDR3 protein. The sample lists fewer than 150,000 distinct CDR3 sequences; about an eighth were seen once. As to time point: patch test 1, 2 weeks after DPC sensitization. This sample's treatment: therapeutic diphenylcyclopropenone sensitization with weekly scalp DPC. The sample was whole blood, taken in connection with sensitization to the hapten diphenylcyclopropenone (DPC). All receptors come from a man aged 18 to 35 with alopecia areata. Some clones in this sample may be carry-over from other donors' samples.

This clonotype was counted ten times or more. The chain carries TRBV11-2 and TRBJ2-1; D uncertain. This CDR3 contains 11 residues. The V end was cut by 1 base, the J end by 8 bases, with 3 bases between. The germline V gene encodes CDR1 SGHAT and CDR2 FQNNGV. CDR3 DNA: TGTGCCAGCAGCTTAGGCCATGAGCAGTTCTTC. The encoded protein is CASSLGHEQFF. The variable domain in full, with the rest retrieved from reference TRBV11-2 and TRBJ2-1, is EAGVAQSPRYKIIEKRQSVAFWCNPISGHATLYWYQQILGQGPKLLIQFQNNGVVDDSQLPKDRFSAERLKGVDSTLKIQPAKLEDSAVYLCASSLGHEQFFGPGTRLTVL.

The chain joins TRBV9 to TRBJ2-5, with a tentative D call TRBD1 (5 bases). V shed 6 bases and J shed 1 base, with 10 bases lying between them. In germline, CDR1 is SGDLS, CDR2 YYNGEE. This CDR3 has 13 amino acids. CDR3: CASKGQGQETQYF. The DNA for the CDR3 is TGTGCCAGCAAAGGCCAGGGCCAAGAGACCCAGTACTTC.

This chain joins TRBV3-1 and TRBJ2-4, with D uncertain. Trimming cost V 5 bases and J 1 base, with 6 bases left between them. Germline V gene lookup returns CDR1 LGHDT and CDR2 YNNKEL (reference sequence). This CDR3 region has 13 residues. CDR3 protein: CASSNQAKNIQYF. The CDR3 nucleotides are TGTGCCAGCAGCAACCAGGCCAAAAACATTCAGTACTTC.

This clonotype was counted only a few times. V and J are TRBV7-9 and TRBJ2-5, with D tentatively TRBD1 (7 bases). CDR3 length: 14 residues. Germline values: CDR1 SEHNR, CDR2 FQNEAQ (reference sequence). V shed 1 base and J shed 7 bases, with 13 bases lying between them. CDR3 region: CASSLEDRDWTQYF. CDR3 nucleotides: TGTGCCAGCAGCTTAGAAGACAGGGACTGGACCCAGTACTTC.

The chain combines TRBV29-1 with TRBJ2-3; D might be TRBD1 (6 bases). Germline lookup yields CDR1 SQVTM and CDR2 ANQGSEA. The CDR3 loop spans 14 amino acids. V was shortened by 6 bases and J by 2 bases, with 15 bases between the two germline ends. The CDR3 sequence is CSVSQGVSTDTQYF. DNA for the CDR3: TGCAGCGTCTCACAGGGAGTCTCCACAGATACGCAGTATTTT.

The chain links TRBV6-1 to TRBJ1-6; 7 positions match TRBD1. The CDR3 length is 16 residues. With 3 bases clipped from V and 4 bases from J, the junction kept 6 bases outside the gene matches. Germline V gene data show CDR1 as MNHNS and CDR2 as SASEGT. The CDR3 DNA is TGTGCCAGCAGTGATGGACAGGCGATATATAATTCACCCCTCCACTTT. This gives the protein CASSDGQAIYNSPLHF.

The rearrangement joins TRBV27 to TRBJ1-5, with D perhaps matching TRBD1 (6 bases). The CDR3 runs to 15 residues. V was shortened by 4 bases and J by 0 bases, with 10 bases between the two germline ends. The germline V gene encodes CDR1 MNHEY and CDR2 SMNVEV (reference sequence). CDR3 nucleotides: TGTGCCAGCAGTTGGGGACATTCTAGCAATCAGCCCCAGCATTTT. Amino acid sequence: CASSWGHSSNQPQHF.

The V and J genes are TRBV10-1 and TRBJ2-1; D not resolved. The ends were cut back, 4 bases at V and 3 bases at J, with 10 bases in the middle. Germline V gene data show CDR1 as WNHNN and CDR2 as SYGVQD (reference sequence). CDR3 length: 14 residues. The CDR3 sequence: CASSARLDYNEQFF. In DNA, the CDR3 is TGCGCCAGCAGTGCACGACTCGACTACAATGAGCAGTTCTTC.

This chain links TRBV10-1 with TRBJ2-2, with 7 bases aligning to TRBD1. The CDR3 is made up of 15 amino acids. V shed 8 bases, J shed 2 bases, and the junction held 8 bases outside the gene matches. Germline values: CDR1 WNHNN, CDR2 SYGVQD (reference sequence). The DNA for the CDR3 is TGCGCCAGCCGGACAGGAGCTAGAAACACCGGGGAGCTGTTTTTT. Translating gives CASRTGARNTGELFF.